Each of the 11 T cell receptor beta chains below was sequenced from the same sample in a study of neurological immune-mediated disorders. As to time point: longitudinal time-point 1 (baseline). TCRdb reanalysed the 5' RACE reads using MiXCR and keeps one entry per CDR3 protein. This table has under 40,000 distinct CDR3 sequences, approximately 3% appearing once. What was sequenced was PBMCs. These receptor sequences come from a woman aged 55 to 70 with multiple sclerosis.

This clonotype was observed many times. V is TRBV11-1 and J is TRBJ2-6; D is uncertain. Looked up from germline, CDR1 is SGHAT and CDR2 is FQDESV (reference sequence). The CDR3 spans 15 residues. V was shortened by 5 bases and J by 2 bases, with 10 bases between the two germline ends. CDR3 amino acids: CASSPARAGANVLTF. Written as DNA, the CDR3 is TGTGCCAGCAGCCCAGCTCGCGCTGGGGCCAACGTCCTGACTTTC.

This clonotype was seen at least ten times. Here the CDR3 reads CASSLVGEGTEAFF. The CDR3 coding sequence is TGCGCCAGCAGCTTGGTTGGGGAAGGCACTGAAGCTTTCTTT. The chain uses TRBV5-1 and TRBJ1-1; no definite D call. Germline V gene data show CDR1 as SGHRS and CDR2 as YFSETQ. The CDR3 length is 14 residues. Trimming shortened V by 0 bases and J by 4 bases, and 10 bases separated the two germline ends.

This clonotype was detected ten times or more. The chain recombines TRBV12-3 or TRBV12-4 with TRBJ2-2, with D perhaps matching TRBD2 (7 bases). Trimming took off 2 bases at V and 5 bases at J, with 9 bases between the two ends. CDR3 length equals 14 residues. The CDR3 DNA is TGTGCCAGCAGTTTAAGGGGGGGGACCGGGGAGCTGTTTTTT. Its translation: CASSLRGGTGELFF.

There are a few counts of this clonotype. The chain carries TRBV3-1 and TRBJ2-1, with D perhaps matching TRBD2 (7 bases). V shed 4 bases and J shed 6 bases, with 13 bases lying between them. Germline assignment: CDR1 LGHDT and CDR2 YNNKEL (reference sequence). The CDR3 spans 14 residues. CDR3 nucleotides: TGTGCCAGCAGCCTAAGGGGGACTATCAATGAGCAGTTCTTC. It specifies CASSLRGTINEQFF.

This clonotype has a count of ten or more. The chain uses TRBV12-3 or TRBV12-4 and TRBJ1-4; D remains unclear. The CDR3 contains 16 residues. The V gene lost 6 bases and the J gene lost 0 bases, with 14 bases spanning the gap. The CDR3 reads CASRVGPLATNEKLFF. In DNA, the CDR3 is TGTGCCAGCAGGGTTGGACCGTTAGCAACTAATGAAAAACTGTTTTTT.

This clonotype was found many times. A read error is possible here, since a much larger clone lies one base away. This CDR3 is missing its conserved last phenylalanine or tryptophan, likely due to a read error. The chain combines TRBV5-1 with TRBJ2-5; 8 bases are a match to TRBD2. Germline V gene data show CDR1 as SGHRS and CDR2 as YFSETQ. There are 13 residues in the CDR3. Trimming removed 5 bases from V and 2 bases from J; junction bases left unmatched: 2. CDR3: CASRRGAQETQYC. CDR3 in DNA: TGCGCCAGCAGGCGGGGGGCACAAGAGACCCAGTACTGC.

This clonotype was picked up many times. The rearrangement uses TRBV5-1 and TRBJ1-6; no clear D. The CDR3 runs 15 residues. V lost 4 bases and J 8 bases, leaving 16 bases between the germline ends. Germline CDR1 reads SGHRS; CDR2 reads YFSETQ. CDR3 in DNA: TGCGCCAGCAGCGGGGTGACGGTTTCTGATTCACCCCTCCACTTT. It specifies CASSGVTVSDSPLHF.

This clonotype was recorded at least ten times. The rearrangement joins TRBV6-6 to TRBJ2-1; 9 bases fit TRBD2. V gave up 5 bases and J gave up 5 bases; unmatched junction bases: 7. Germline V CDR1 and CDR2: MNHNY, SVGAGI (reference sequence). CDR3 length: 15 amino acids. DNA for the CDR3: TGTGCCAGCAGTAAAAGCGGGGGGACCAACAATGAGCAGTTCTTC. Its translation: CASSKSGGTNNEQFF.

This clonotype was seen repeatedly, ten times or more. The chain has TRBV20-1 and TRBJ2-3; no definite D call. Germline CDR1 reads DFQATT; CDR2 reads SNEGSKA (reference sequence). Trimming left V 0 bases short and J 4 bases short, with 17 bases between. The CDR3 loop spans 16 amino acids. The CDR3 loop is CSARDPARGPADTQYF. DNA for the CDR3: TGCAGTGCTAGAGATCCTGCTAGAGGTCCGGCAGATACGCAGTATTTT.

This clonotype was seen repeatedly, ten times or more. V and J are TRBV18 and TRBJ2-1; possibly TRBD1 for D (6 bases). The CDR3 runs 14 residues. CDR1 is KGHSH and CDR2 is LQKENI in the germline V gene. The germline V and J ends were trimmed by 3 bases and 4 bases, with 10 bases remaining between them. CDR3 DNA: TGTGCCAGCTCACCTACAGGGATTTACAATGAGCAGTTCTTC. Amino acid sequence: CASSPTGIYNEQFF.

This clonotype was seen a handful of times. The rearrangement links TRBV21-1 to TRBJ2-4; the D call of TRBD2 is as the table states it, not checked on the DNA. TRBV21-1 is listed as a pseudogene. CDR3 length: 16 residues. The CDR3 is CASSKEAEVAKNIQYF. Here the CDR3 DNA reads TGTGCCAGCAGCAAAGAAGCGGAGGTAGCCAAAAACATTCAGTACTTC.